Below, 27 T cell receptor beta chains from the same sample are listed, as sequenced in a study of T-cell reconstitution after alpha-beta-depleted transplantation in children. For TCRbeta, the library was prepared with unique molecular identifiers. One entry per CDR3 protein results from TCRdb running MiXCR on the PCR reads. This table has roughly 300,000 distinct CDR3 sequences, more than 9% appearing once. This specimen consisted of peripheral blood, obtained 180 days after TCRalphabeta/CD19-depleted stem cell transplant. The receptor set was obtained from a male patient under 10 years old who had a stem cell transplant for chronic granulomatous disease, so the T cells may come from the graft donor.

The gene calls are TRBV19 and TRBJ2-7; D not certain. V lost 4 bases and J 2 bases, leaving 12 bases between the germline ends. CDR1 and CDR2 from the germline V gene are LNHDA and SQIVND (reference sequence). The CDR3 length is 14 residues. This CDR3 reads CASSNRGPPYEQYF. In DNA, the CDR3 is TGTGCCAGTAGTAATCGCGGCCCCCCCTACGAGCAGTACTTC.

This clonotype occurred many times. The CDR3 sequence: CASSSSLWAWVAGEGIQYF. CDR3 nucleotides: TGTGCCAGCAGCAGTTCCCTGTGGGCCTGGGTGGCTGGGGAAGGCATTCAGTACTTC. The genes are TRBV12-3 or TRBV12-4 and TRBJ2-4; D is undetermined. V gave up 6 bases and J gave up 9 bases, with 33 bases separating them. The CDR3 sequence is 19 residues long.

This clonotype was seen at least ten times. The chain joins TRBV6-2 or TRBV6-3 to TRBJ2-2; D possibly uses TRBD1 or TRBD2 (6 bases each). V was trimmed by 2 bases and J by 4 bases, leaving 14 bases between them. Germline-derived CDR1 and CDR2 are MNHEY and SVGEGT. The CDR3 sequence is 16 residues long. In DNA, the CDR3 is TGTGCCAGCAGTTACAACGGGGGCCGGGGCACCGGGGAGCTGTTTTTT. Translated, it gives CASSYNGGRGTGELFF.

The DNA of the CDR3 is TGTGCCAGCAGTCAGGGATTCACAGATACGCAGTATTTT. Translation gives CASSQGFTDTQYF. V and J are TRBV2 and TRBJ2-3; D perhaps matches TRBD1 (5 bases). V gave up 5 bases and J gave up 2 bases, with 8 bases separating them. This CDR3 is 13 amino acids long. The germline CDR1 and CDR2 sequences are SNHLY and FYNNEI. Drawing the rest from reference TRBV2 and TRBJ2-3, the complete variable domain is EPEVTQTPSHQVTQMGQEVILRCVPISNHLYFYWYRQILGQKVEFLVSFYNNEISEKSEIFDDQFSVERPDGSNFTLKIRSTKLEDSAMYFCASSQGFTDTQYFGPGTRLTVL.

There are a few counts of this clonotype. The chain couples TRBV5-4 to TRBJ2-5, with D unresolved. The length of the CDR3 is 13 residues. Per germline, CDR1 SGHNT and CDR2 YYREEE (reference sequence). With 5 bases removed from V and 3 bases from J, the gap between germline ends came to 11 bases. This chain's CDR3 is CASRKELEETQYF. CDR3 DNA: TGTGCCAGCAGGAAGGAGTTAGAAGAGACCCAGTACTTC.

This clonotype has ten or more counts. The V gene is TRBV29-1, the J gene TRBJ1-1; no firm D call. CDR3 length: 12 amino acids. The V and J ends lost 5 bases and 5 bases respectively, with 12 bases between them. Germline V gene data show CDR1 as SQVTM and CDR2 as ANQGSEA. The CDR3 nucleotides are TGCAGCGTTTGGAGGGCCTCTACTGAAGCTTTCTTT. This translates into CSVWRASTEAFF. The full variable domain, completed using reference TRBV29-1 and TRBJ1-1, is SAVISQKPSRDICQRGTSLTIQCQVDSQVTMMFWYRQQPGQSLTLIATANQGSEATYESGFVIDKFPISRPNLTFSTLTVSNMSPEDSSIYLCSVWRASTEAFFGQGTRLTVV.

There are many counts of this clonotype. J is TRBJ2-7 and V is TRBV20-1, with 7 bases that match TRBD2. Germline values: CDR1 DFQATT, CDR2 SNEGSKA (reference sequence). After removal of 6 bases from V and 2 bases from J, the junction contained 10 bases not matched to a gene. The CDR3 has 14 amino acids. The CDR3 nucleotides read TGCAGTGCGGGGACCACTAGCGCAACCTACGAGCAGTACTTC. It is translated as CSAGTTSATYEQYF.

Worth noting for this clonotype: This may come from a read error, since a much larger clone is one base off. The J gene is TRBJ2-5, the V gene TRBV20-1, with 8 bases identical to TRBD2. After removal of 5 bases from V and 13 bases from J, the junction contained 12 bases not matched to a gene. Germline V lookup: CDR1 DFQATT, CDR2 SNEGSKA (reference sequence). The CDR3 consists of 12 residues. CDR3 DNA: TGCAGTGCTGAAGGACTAGCCCTTCTTCCGTACTTC. Translated, it gives CSAEGLALLPYF.

This clonotype appeared many times. The CDR3 loop reads CSASQAGGDNQPQHF. The CDR3 coding sequence is TGCAGTGCTAGTCAGGCAGGGGGGGACAATCAGCCCCAGCATTTT. The chain employs TRBV20-1 and TRBJ1-5; 7 nucleotides match TRBD1. J lost 3 bases, V lost 3 bases, and 8 bases had no gene match. Looked up from germline, CDR1 is DFQATT and CDR2 is SNEGSKA (reference sequence). CDR3 length equals 15 residues.

This clonotype was picked up many times. The chain combines TRBV10-2 with TRBJ2-2, with D unresolved. The CDR3 runs 14 residues. Trimming cost V 6 bases and J 0 bases, with 8 bases left between them. CDR1 and CDR2 from the germline V gene are WSHSY and SAAADI. The CDR3 DNA sequence: TGCGCCAGCAGAAAATACGCGAACACCGGGGAGCTGTTTTTT. Its translation is CASRKYANTGELFF.

This clonotype appeared many times. The V gene is TRBV7-6, the J gene TRBJ2-7; 12 bases agree with TRBD2. The CDR3 length is 16 residues. V gave up 1 base and J gave up 5 bases; unmatched junction bases: 6. Germline assignment: CDR1 SGHVS and CDR2 FNYEAQ. The CDR3 is CASSLGRLAGVHEQYF. CDR3 coding DNA: TGTGCCAGCAGCTTAGGTCGACTAGCGGGAGTCCACGAGCAGTACTTC.

This clonotype has at least ten counts. The CDR3 protein is CASSQDWRGGNNEQFF. In DNA form, the CDR3 reads TGTGCCAGCAGCCAAGACTGGCGTGGGGGAAACAATGAGCAGTTCTTC. This chain joins TRBV4-2 and TRBJ2-1, with D perhaps matching TRBD1 or TRBD2 (5 bases each). V lost 0 bases and J 5 bases, leaving 14 bases between the germline ends. CDR1 LGHNA and CDR2 YNFKEQ come from the germline V gene. CDR3 length: 16 amino acids.

This clonotype was seen a handful of times. The V and J genes are TRBV6-2 or TRBV6-3 and TRBJ2-3; 11 bases match TRBD2. The CDR3 is 21 residues long. The V segment lost 5 bases and the J segment 4 bases; nucleotides outside the gene matches: 23. Germline assignment: CDR1 MNHEY and CDR2 SVGEGT. This CDR3 reads CASSLTNLAGGSSPPPDTQYF. The CDR3 bases are TGTGCCAGCAGTCTCACAAACCTAGCGGGGGGATCATCCCCCCCCCCAGATACGCAGTATTTT.

The V call is TRBV5-6, the J call TRBJ2-7; D not resolved. This CDR3 comprises 11 residues. The germline gives CDR1 SGHDT, CDR2 YYEEEE. V was cut by 6 bases and J by 4 bases, with 8 bases left in between. CDR3 sequence (DNA): TGTGCCAGCACAGGTCGATACGAGCAGTACTTC. Amino acids: CASTGRYEQYF.

V and J are TRBV4-3 and TRBJ2-1, with 10 positions matching TRBD2. Germline CDR1 LGHNA, CDR2 YSLEER. This CDR3 comprises 18 residues. J gave up 3 bases and V 4 bases, and 12 bases lay outside the gene matches. In DNA, the CDR3 is TGCGCCAGCAGCCGAAACCTAGCGGGGGCCTCCGGCTACAATGAGCAGTTCTTC. Translation: CASSRNLAGASGYNEQFF.

This clonotype came up many times. The rearrangement links TRBV11-2 to TRBJ2-1; 9 nucleotides agree with TRBD2. The V gene end was trimmed by 0 bases and the J gene end by 9 bases; junction bases not matched to a gene: 12. The CDR3 has 17 residues. The germline V gene encodes CDR1 SGHAT and CDR2 FQNNGV. The CDR3 sequence: CASSLDSGSLISGEQFF. Here the CDR3 DNA reads TGTGCCAGCAGCTTAGATAGCGGGAGTCTAATTTCCGGTGAGCAGTTCTTC.

This clonotype was counted at least ten times. At one end the junction does not follow the germline gene, possibly because of a read error. The chain is built from TRBV6-1 and TRBJ1-1; possible D gene TRBD1, 5 bases. This CDR3 has 10 residues. CDR1 is MNHNS and CDR2 is SASEGT in the germline V gene. In DNA form, the CDR3 reads TGTGCCAGCAGTGAAGCCGGGGGGGTTTTT. This encodes CASSEAGGVF.

There are many counts of this clonotype. The V gene is TRBV7-2, the J gene TRBJ2-3; no clear D. The germline V gene has CDR1 SGHTA and CDR2 FQGNSA. Deletions cut 2 bases from V and 0 bases from J, with 12 bases between. The CDR3 has 16 amino acids. CDR3 sequence (DNA): TGTGCCAGCAGCTTAAGGATTAGCCTCAGCACAGATACGCAGTATTTT. It is translated as CASSLRISLSTDTQYF.

This clonotype was found a few times. This rearrangement joins TRBV7-2 to TRBJ1-1; no clear D gene. The V end was cut by 1 base, the J end by 1 base, with 4 bases between. This CDR3 is 13 amino acids long. Germline lookup yields CDR1 SGHTA and CDR2 FQGNSA. CDR3 nucleotides: TGTGCCAGCAGCTTAGGAGAGAACACTGAAGCTTTCTTT. As protein: CASSLGENTEAFF.

This clonotype was observed many times. The chain recombines TRBV19 with TRBJ1-2; D is unresolved. V lost 3 bases to trimming and J lost 6 bases, with 8 bases between them. CDR3 length: 12 amino acids. CDR1 LNHDA and CDR2 SQIVND come from the germline V gene (reference sequence). The CDR3 loop reads CASSMGWHGYTF. The CDR3 DNA reads TGTGCCAGTAGTATGGGCTGGCATGGCTACACCTTC.

In this sample, this clonotype turned up many times. The CDR3 DNA reads as TGCGCCAGCAGCTTGGGGGTCTGGAGGAACACTGAAGCTTTCTTT. Protein: CASSLGVWRNTEAFF. The rearrangement uses TRBV5-1 and TRBJ1-1; D unresolved. Germline CDR1 and CDR2: SGHRS and YFSETQ. The CDR3 contains 15 residues. V was trimmed by 0 bases and J by 1 base, leaving 10 bases between them.

The table lists this clonotype with many counts. This chain links TRBV5-6 with TRBJ2-7; D possibly corresponds to TRBD2 (5 bases). Per germline, CDR1 SGHDT and CDR2 YYEEEE. Deletions cut 2 bases from V and 2 bases from J, with 11 bases between. This CDR3 region has 14 residues. In DNA, the CDR3 is TGTGCCAGCAGCTTTGACACCGGGACCTACGAGCAGTACTTC. Protein: CASSFDTGTYEQYF.

In this sample, this clonotype turned up many times. The chain uses TRBV3-1 and TRBJ2-7; the match to TRBD2 covers 12 bases. Looked up from germline, CDR1 is LGHDT and CDR2 is YNNKEL (reference sequence). This CDR3 is 16 amino acids long. Losses at the gene ends were 2 bases for V and 5 bases for J; bases not matched to a gene: 7. CDR3: CASSQKGASGRDEQYF. For the CDR3, the DNA is TGTGCCAGCAGCCAAAAAGGTGCTAGCGGGAGGGACGAGCAGTACTTC.

The chain recombines TRBV6-5 with TRBJ2-1, with 8 nucleotides matching TRBD1. J was trimmed by 12 bases and V by 3 bases; bases with no gene match: 10. The CDR3 consists of 14 residues. In germline, CDR1 is MNHEY, CDR2 SVGAGI. This chain's CDR3 is CASSYPGQEPGQFF. Here the CDR3 DNA reads TGTGCCAGCAGTTATCCGGGACAGGAGCCTGGGCAGTTCTTC.

This clonotype was detected many times. This chain joins TRBV20-1 and TRBJ2-5; weak D call: TRBD1 (6 bases). The CDR3 sequence is 14 residues long. V dropped 3 bases and J dropped 4 bases, with 15 bases sitting between them. Germline V lookup: CDR1 DFQATT, CDR2 SNEGSKA (reference sequence). CDR3 DNA sequence: TGCAGTGCTAGCGTCGTGATAGGGGGAGAGACCCAGTACTTC. It is translated as CSASVVIGGETQYF.

This clonotype was seen at least ten times. CDR3 loop: CASSYSYPRQGGYNEQFF. In DNA, the CDR3 is TGTGCCAGCAGTTACTCTTACCCCCGACAGGGGGGGTACAATGAGCAGTTCTTC. The chain is built from TRBV6-5 and TRBJ2-1; 9 positions match TRBD1. CDR1 and CDR2 from the germline V gene are MNHEY and SVGAGI. The CDR3 loop spans 18 amino acids. Trimming took 0 bases from V and 4 from J; bases not matched to a gene: 10.

This clonotype was recorded many times. The V and J genes are TRBV12-3 or TRBV12-4 and TRBJ2-3; the D is unclear. The CDR3 runs 12 residues. Trimming removed 4 bases at V and 5 bases at J, with 7 bases between. CDR3 bases: TGTGCCAGCAGTTATCTCGTAGATACGCAGTATTTT. It encodes CASSYLVDTQYF.